This T cell receptor beta chain was recovered during a study of T cells in Graves' hyperthyroidism and ophthalmopathy. RNA transcripts gave rise to amplified TCR beta CDR3 regions. With the HTBI primer set, the TCR CDR3 went through a first round of RT-PCR. TCRdb itself ran the multiplex PCR reads through MiXCR, one entry per CDR3 protein. The sample carries about 740,000 distinct CDR3 sequences, around 15% recorded once. Researchers defined stable Graves' hyperthyroidism as no ophthalmopathy progression within 18 months. Based on clinical symptoms, serum thyroxine and TRAb, thyroid ultrasound and orbital computed tomography, diagnoses were reached. The source of the PBMCs was over 8.5 ml of fresh peripheral blood. The count of this clonotype is one. A much larger clone lies a single base off, so this may be a read error. This CDR3 has 13 amino acids. In germline, CDR1 is SNHLY, CDR2 FYNNEI. The ends were cut back, 7 bases at V and 3 bases at J, with 13 bases in the middle.

This TCR was recovered from a woman aged 18-35 years with Graves' hyperthyroidism. The sequenced sample consisted of blood. The chain couples TRBV2 to TRBJ2-7; either TRBD1 or TRBD2 may fit D (5 bases each). CDR3 sequence (DNA): TGTGCCAGCATCCGGGACGCCTACTACGAGCAGTACTTC. The encoded protein is CASIRDAYYEQYF.